This TCR beta chain was found in a study of T cell changes during pregnancy in multiple sclerosis. Method: immunoSEQ multiplex PCR; TCRdb's copy keeps in-frame clones and lacks some. The sample records 45,000 or so clones, more than 90% being singletons. The V end lost 4 bases, the J end lost 2 bases, and 16 bases lay between the germline ends. This CDR3 is built from 16 residues. Germline CDR1 reads SGHDT; CDR2 reads YYEEEE. Sample: CD8+ T cells from peripheral blood mononuclear cells, taken after pregnancy. The chain carries TRBV5-6 and TRBJ2-4, with D maybe TRBD2 (6 bases). This clonotype was obtained from a female donor with multiple sclerosis, enrolled in a pregnancy study. The CDR3 protein is CASSPGGAGTKNIQYF. Here the CDR3 DNA reads TGTGCCAGCAGCCCGGGTGGTGCGGGGACCAAAAACATTCAGTACTTC.